What follows describes a single T cell receptor (beta chain). This record comes from a study of blood T cell repertoires in COVID-19. Across the whole study: Donors in the United States, Italy and Spain gave samples during acute or convalescent COVID-19. PBMCs, B-cell-depleted T cells, or T cells provided the cDNA or gDNA that made up the material.

Methods used by the authors: Amplified reference gene primers provided the basis for estimating nucleated cell counts. Sequenced by immunoSEQ multiplex PCR; TCRdb stores in-frame clones only, minus some. V, J and clone size are those of that table, while D and trimming were read from the DNA. The table records roughly 67,000 clones, 70% to 90% of them present only once. The CDR3 extends over 14 amino acids. CDR1 MDHEN and CDR2 SYDVKM come from the germline V gene. Trimming pared 5 bases from V and 1 base from J, leaving 10 bases between. This chain links TRBV28 with TRBJ2-3; D is perhaps TRBD1 (6 bases). The sequence was obtained from a man between 45 and 60 years old with acute or convalescent COVID-19. The sample was peripheral blood. The CDR3 coding sequence is TGTGCCAGCAGTGGGGACACCCGCACAGATACGCAGTATTTT. Amino acid sequence: CASSGDTRTDTQYF.